The source of this TCR beta chain is a study of PD-1 blockade in mismatch repair-deficient tumors. Study as a whole: All were previously treated, progressing patients with 11 to 13 mismatch repair-deficient cancer types.

A few counts support this clone. Germline CDR1 is SGHAT and CDR2 is FQNNGV. Deletions cut 7 bases from V and 4 bases from J, with 10 bases between. The CDR3 is 12 residues long. Repertoires were generated with immunoSEQ multiplex PCR, while TCRdb's copy carries only in-frame clones and drops some. The table shows 40,000 to 65,000 clones, with 81% occurring only once. The TCR was taken from an adult with mismatch repair-deficient cancer. The sequencing here drew on peripheral blood, taken approximately 18 weeks after starting pembrolizumab. The chain employs TRBV11-2 and TRBJ1-1; tentative D call: TRBD1 (6 bases). The CDR3: CASIGGRTEAFF. CDR3 DNA: TGTGCCAGCATCGGGGGGCGCACTGAAGCTTTCTTT.